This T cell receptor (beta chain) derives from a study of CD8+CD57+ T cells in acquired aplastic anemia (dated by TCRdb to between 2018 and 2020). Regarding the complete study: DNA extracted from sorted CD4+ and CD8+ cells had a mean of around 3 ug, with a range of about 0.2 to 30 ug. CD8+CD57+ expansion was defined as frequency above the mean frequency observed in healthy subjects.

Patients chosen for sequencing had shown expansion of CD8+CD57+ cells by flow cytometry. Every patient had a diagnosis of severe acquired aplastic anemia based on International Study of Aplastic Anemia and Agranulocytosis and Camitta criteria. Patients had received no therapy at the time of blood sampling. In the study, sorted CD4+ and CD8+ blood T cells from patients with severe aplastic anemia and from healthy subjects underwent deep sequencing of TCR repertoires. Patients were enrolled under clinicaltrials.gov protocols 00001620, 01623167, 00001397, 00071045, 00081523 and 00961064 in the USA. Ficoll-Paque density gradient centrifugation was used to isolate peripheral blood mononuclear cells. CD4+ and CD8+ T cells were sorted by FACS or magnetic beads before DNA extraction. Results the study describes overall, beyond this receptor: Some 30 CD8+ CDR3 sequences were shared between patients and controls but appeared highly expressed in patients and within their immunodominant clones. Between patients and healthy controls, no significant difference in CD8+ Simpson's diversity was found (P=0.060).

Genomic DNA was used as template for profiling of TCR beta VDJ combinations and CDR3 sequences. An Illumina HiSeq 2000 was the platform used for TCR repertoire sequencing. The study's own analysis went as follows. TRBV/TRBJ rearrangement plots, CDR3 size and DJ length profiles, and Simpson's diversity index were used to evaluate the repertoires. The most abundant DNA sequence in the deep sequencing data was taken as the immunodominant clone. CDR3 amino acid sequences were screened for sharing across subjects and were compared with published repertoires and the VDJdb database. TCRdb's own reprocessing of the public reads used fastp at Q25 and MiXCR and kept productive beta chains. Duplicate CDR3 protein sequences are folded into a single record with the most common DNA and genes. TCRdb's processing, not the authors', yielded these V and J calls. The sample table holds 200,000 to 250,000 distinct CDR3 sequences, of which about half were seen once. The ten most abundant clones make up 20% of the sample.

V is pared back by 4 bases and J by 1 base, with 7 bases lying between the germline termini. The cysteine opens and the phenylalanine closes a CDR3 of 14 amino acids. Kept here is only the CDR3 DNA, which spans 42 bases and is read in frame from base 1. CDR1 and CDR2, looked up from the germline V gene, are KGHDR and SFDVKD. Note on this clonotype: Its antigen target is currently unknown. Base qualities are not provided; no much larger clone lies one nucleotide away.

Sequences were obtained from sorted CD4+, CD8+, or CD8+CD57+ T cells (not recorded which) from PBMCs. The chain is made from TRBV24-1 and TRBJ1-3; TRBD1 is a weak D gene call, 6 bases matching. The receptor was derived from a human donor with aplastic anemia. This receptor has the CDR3 CATSDTGSGNTIYF. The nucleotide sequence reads TGTGCCACCAGTGACACAGGGTCTGGAAACACCATATATTTT.